This T cell receptor (beta chain) derives from a study of T cell responses to AZD1222 COVID-19 vaccine. In regard to this clone: What it binds is unknown.

Trimming shortened V by 5 bases and J by 6 bases, and 16 bases separated the two germline ends. CDR1 and CDR2 from the germline V gene are SGHTA and FQGNSA. The CDR3 sequence is 14 residues long. Findings of the study overall: Baseline seropositives among AZD1222 recipients totaled only five or six.

Sequencing was performed with immunoSEQ multiplex PCR; in TCRdb, only in-frame clones are kept and a portion is missing. Found here are 150,000 or so clones, around 89% of them singletons; the top ten hold about 16%. This sequence originates from an adult in good health. This chain uses TRBV7-2 with TRBJ1-2; D not resolved. The sample consisted of peripheral blood, taken on day 0 of AZD1222 vaccination. CDR3 protein: CASSRSNRPHGYTF. CDR3 DNA: TGTGCCAGCAGCCGGAGTAATCGACCCCATGGCTACACCTTC.